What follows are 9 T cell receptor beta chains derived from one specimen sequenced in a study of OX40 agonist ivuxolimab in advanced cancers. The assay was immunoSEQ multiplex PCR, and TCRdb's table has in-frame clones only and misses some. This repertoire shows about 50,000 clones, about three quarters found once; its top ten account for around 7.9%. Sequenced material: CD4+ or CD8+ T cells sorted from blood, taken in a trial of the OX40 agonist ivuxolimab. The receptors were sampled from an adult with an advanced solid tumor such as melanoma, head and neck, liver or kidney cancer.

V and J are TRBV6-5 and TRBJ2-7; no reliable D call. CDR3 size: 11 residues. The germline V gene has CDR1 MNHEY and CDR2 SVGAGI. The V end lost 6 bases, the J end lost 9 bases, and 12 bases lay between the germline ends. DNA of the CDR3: TGTGCCAGCAGCCCCGGCACTACGCAGTACTTC. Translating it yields CASSPGTTQYF.

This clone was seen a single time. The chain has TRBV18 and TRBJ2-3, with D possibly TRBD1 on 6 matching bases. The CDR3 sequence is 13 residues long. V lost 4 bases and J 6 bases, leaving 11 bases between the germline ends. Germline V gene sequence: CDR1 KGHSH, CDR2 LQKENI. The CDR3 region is CASSHLDRDTQYF. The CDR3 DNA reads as TGTGCCAGCTCACACCTCGACAGGGATACGCAGTATTTT.

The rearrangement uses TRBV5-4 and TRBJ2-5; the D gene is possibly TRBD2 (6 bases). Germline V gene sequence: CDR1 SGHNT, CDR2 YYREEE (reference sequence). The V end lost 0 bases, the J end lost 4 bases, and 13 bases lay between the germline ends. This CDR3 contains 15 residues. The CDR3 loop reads CASSLARRDGETQYF. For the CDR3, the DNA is TGTGCCAGCAGCTTGGCCCGGCGGGATGGAGAGACCCAGTACTTC.

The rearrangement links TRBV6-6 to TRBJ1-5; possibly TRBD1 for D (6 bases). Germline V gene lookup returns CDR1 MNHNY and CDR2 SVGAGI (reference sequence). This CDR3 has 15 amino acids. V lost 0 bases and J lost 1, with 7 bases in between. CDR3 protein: CASSYSGQSNQPQHF. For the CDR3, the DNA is TGTGCCAGCAGTTACTCTGGACAGAGCAATCAGCCCCAGCATTTT.

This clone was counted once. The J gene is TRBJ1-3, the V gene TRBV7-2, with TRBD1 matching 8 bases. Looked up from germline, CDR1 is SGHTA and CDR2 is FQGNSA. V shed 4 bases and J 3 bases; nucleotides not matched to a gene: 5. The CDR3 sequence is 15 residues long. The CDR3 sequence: CASSSGQVYGNTIYF. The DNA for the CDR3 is TGTGCCAGCAGCTCGGGACAGGTTTATGGAAACACCATATATTTT.

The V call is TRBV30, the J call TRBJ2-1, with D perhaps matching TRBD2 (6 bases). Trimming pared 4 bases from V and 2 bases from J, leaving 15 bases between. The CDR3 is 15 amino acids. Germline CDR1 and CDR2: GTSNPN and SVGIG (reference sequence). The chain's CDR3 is CAWTDEGGPYNEQFF. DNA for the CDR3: TGTGCCTGGACCGACGAGGGAGGCCCCTACAATGAGCAGTTCTTC.

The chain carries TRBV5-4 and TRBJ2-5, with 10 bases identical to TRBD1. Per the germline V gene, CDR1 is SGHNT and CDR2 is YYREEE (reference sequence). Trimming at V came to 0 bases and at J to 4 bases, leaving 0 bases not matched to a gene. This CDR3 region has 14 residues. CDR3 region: CASSLGDRGETQYF. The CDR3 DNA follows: TGTGCCAGCAGCTTGGGGGACAGGGGAGAGACCCAGTACTTC.

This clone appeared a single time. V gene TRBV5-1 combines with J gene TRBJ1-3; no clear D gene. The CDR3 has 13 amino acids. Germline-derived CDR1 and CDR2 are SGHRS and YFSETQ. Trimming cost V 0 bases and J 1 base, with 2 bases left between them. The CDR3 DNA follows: TGCGCCAGCAGCTTGGGGTCTGGAAACACCATATATTTT. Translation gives CASSLGSGNTIYF. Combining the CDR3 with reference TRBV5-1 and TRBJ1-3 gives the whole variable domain KAGVTQTPRYLIKTRGQQVTLSCSPISGHRSVSWYQQTPGQGLQFLFEYFSETQRNKGNFPGRFSGRQFSNSRSEMNVSTLELGDSALYLCASSLGSGNTIYFGEGSWLTVV.

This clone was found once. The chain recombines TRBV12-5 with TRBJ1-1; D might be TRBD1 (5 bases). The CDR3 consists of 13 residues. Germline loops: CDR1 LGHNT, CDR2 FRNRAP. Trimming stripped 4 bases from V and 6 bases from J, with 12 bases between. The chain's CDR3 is CASGSPPGAEAFF. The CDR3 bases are TGTGCTAGTGGTTCCCCCCCGGGGGCTGAAGCTTTCTTT.